A selection of T cell receptor beta chains follows, all from one sample in a study of blood T cell repertoires in COVID-19. The data were produced by immunoSEQ multiplex PCR, yet TCRdb's version contains in-frame clones alone and is incomplete. The sample yields around 110,000 clones, 65% to 85% seen once. Sequenced material: peripheral blood. These receptors came from a woman in her seventies with acute or convalescent COVID-19. Both conserved end residues are part of each CDR3. D genes are given only for firm matches. Expanded clones are given a class, and other clones once, few, many or no size at all.

abundance	j_gene	d_gene	v_gene	CDR3nt	CDR3aa
.	TRBJ1-2	TRBD1	TRBV7-8	TGTGCCAGCAGCTTAGCTGAGGCGACAGGGTCCTATGGCTACACCTTC	CASSLAEATGSYGYTF
once	TRBJ1-4	TRBD1	TRBV3-1/TRBV3-2	TGTGCCAGCAGCCACTCGGGACAGGGGCACGAAAAACTGTTTTTT	CASSHSGQGHEKLFF
.	TRBJ2-1	TRBD2	TRBV5-6	TGTGCCAGCAGCCACTCGAGACTAGCGGGGAACAATGAGCAGTTCTTC	CASSHSRLAGNNEQFF
.	TRBJ1-1	TRBD1	TRBV24-1	TGTGCCACCAGTGACTTTGGGAACAGGGGGCGCGAGATTATTAGGTGGACTGAAGCTTTCTTT	CATSDFGNRGREIIRWTEAFF
.	TRBJ2-1	TRBD2	TRBV27	TGTGCCAGCAGTCCCGGGACTAGCGGGGGGGCCTATGATGAGCAGTTCTTC	CASSPGTSGGAYDEQFF
.	TRBJ1-2	TRBD1	TRBV18	TGTGCCAGCTCCCCAAGACAGGGGGCAGATGGCTACACCTTC	CASSPRQGADGYTF
.	TRBJ1-2	.	TRBV12-2	TGTGCAAGTCGCTTTTATGGGCACAGGCAGCTCTATGGCTACACCTTC	CASRFYGHRQLYGYTF
few	TRBJ1-1	.	TRBV11-1	TGTGCCAGCAGCTTACAGGCCACGACCACTGAAGCTTTCTTT	CASSLQATTTEAFF
.	TRBJ1-1	TRBD1	TRBV19	TGTGCTGCCACCAGGGGACAGGGAAACACTGAAGCTTTCTTT	CAATRGQGNTEAFF
.	TRBJ2-6	.	TRBV27	TGTGCCAGCAGCCCTAGCTCTGGGGCCAACGTCCTGACTTTC	CASSPSSGANVLTF
.	TRBJ1-1	TRBD1	TRBV6-1	TGTGCCAGCAGTGATACAGGGGGGAGGAACACTGAAGCTTTCTTT	CASSDTGGRNTEAFF
.	TRBJ2-1	TRBD1	TRBV2	TGTGCCAGCAATCTACAGGGGGTCAATGAGCAGTTCTTC	CASNLQGVNEQFF
.	TRBJ1-2	.	TRBV11-2	TGTGCCAGCAGCTTAGATAGAGCAACTGGCTACACCTTC	CASSLDRATGYTF
.	TRBJ1-4	.	TRBV10-3	TGTGCCATCAGTGGCCGAGCTAATGAAAAACTGTTTTTT	CAISGRANEKLFF
.	TRBJ2-6	.	TRBV5-1	TGCGCCAGCAGCACATGGGGGGCTGGGGCCAACGTCCTGACTTTC	CASSTWGAGANVLTF
.	TRBJ2-2	TRBD1	TRBV5-6	TGTGCCAGCAGCTCATGGGACAGGGCCAACACCGGGGAGCTGTTTTTT	CASSSWDRANTGELFF
once	TRBJ1-5	.	TRBV4-3	TGCGCCAGCAGCCAAGATCTCGATACCGGGGTATCTAGCAATCAGCCCCAGCATTTT	CASSQDLDTGVSSNQPQHF
.	TRBJ2-1	TRBD1	TRBV5-4	TGTGCCAGCAGCTTGACAGGGGGCTACAATGAGCAGTTCTTC	CASSLTGGYNEQFF
.	TRBJ1-5	TRBD1	TRBV6-5	TGTGCCAGCAGAGGACAGGCATATAGCAATCAGCCCCAGCATTTT	CASRGQAYSNQPQHF
.	TRBJ2-7	TRBD2	TRBV9	TGTGCCAGCAGCGTAGGAGGGACTAGCTCCTACGAGCAGTACTTC	CASSVGGTSSYEQYF
once	TRBJ2-7	TRBD1	TRBV30	TGTGCCTGGAGTGCCGGACAGGGGGGCAACGAGCAGTACTTC	CAWSAGQGGNEQYF
.	TRBJ1-1	TRBD1	TRBV3-1/TRBV3-2	TGTGCCAGCAGCCGGGACAGAACCACTGAAGCTTTCTTT	CASSRDRTTEAFF
.	TRBJ2-3	.	TRBV6-6	TGTGCCAGCAGCCTTCAGGGATCCAACACAGATACGCAGTATTTT	CASSLQGSNTDTQYF
.	TRBJ1-5	.	TRBV2	TGTGCCAGCGGCCAGCCCCAGCATTTT	CASGQPQHF
.	TRBJ1-2	TRBD1	TRBV14	TGTGCCAGCAGGAGACAGGGTGACTATGGCTACACCTTC	CASRRQGDYGYTF
.	TRBJ1-3	.	TRBV9	TGTGCCAGCAGCGTAGACAGCTCTGGAAACACCATATATTTT	CASSVDSSGNTIYF
.	TRBJ2-2	TRBD1	TRBV11-3	TGTGCCAGCAGCTTGACAGGGTCGAACACCGGGGAGCTGTTTTTT	CASSLTGSNTGELFF